This T cell receptor beta chain was observed in a study of blood T cell repertoires in COVID-19. Study-wide context: Acute-phase and convalescent COVID-19 samples originated in the United States, Italy and Spain. T cells, B-cell-depleted T cells, or PBMCs provided the cDNA or gDNA that served as material.

In the original workflow: Reference gene primer amplification gave estimated nucleated cell counts. Clones were read by immunoSEQ multiplex PCR, and TCRdb kept only the in-frame ones, dropping some. From that table come the V and J calls and clone size; the DNA was used to work out D and trimming. The sample consists of around 230,000 clones, 75% to 90% of them appearing once. Trimming cost V 6 bases and J 6 bases, with 17 bases left between them. The CDR3 runs to 15 residues. Per the germline V gene, CDR1 is MGHRA and CDR2 is YSYEKL. The TCR sequence derives from a man aged 30-40 years who had recovered from COVID-19. Material: peripheral blood. The chain carries TRBV4-1 and TRBJ2-2, with TRBD1 as a possible D gene (8 bases). CDR3 sequence (DNA): TGCGCCAGCAGAAACTACAGGGGGGGGCCCGGGGAGCTGTTTTTT. Its translation is CASRNYRGGPGELFF.